This T cell receptor beta chain was found in a study of graft-versus-host responses after intestinal transplantation. Study-level background: Following induction with anti-thymocyte globulin, all recipients were given tacrolimus and steroids for three to four years. Broader study findings: The study associated peak circulating GvH clone levels with early post-transplant HvG declines. Ileal or blood samples showed some GvH clones first, and such clones were also found in recipient marrow.

The table came from immunoSEQ multiplex PCR; TCRdb's copy has only in-frame clones and leaves some out. The table shows some 96,000 clones, with roughly 87% occurring only once. As concerns this clone: Its antigen is as yet unknown.

Germline CDR1 and CDR2: SGDLS and YYNGEE. V gave up 4 bases and J gave up 1 base; unmatched junction bases: 4. The CDR3 runs 14 residues. Specimen: unstimulated CD4+ T cells sorted from spleen or lymph node cells, collected before transplant. The V gene is TRBV9, the J gene TRBJ1-1; 7 nucleotides align to TRBD1. This receptor was obtained from a human donor who was the organ donor for an intestinal transplant. CDR3 residues: CASSSYRGNTEAFF. CDR3 sequence (DNA): TGTGCCAGCAGCTCCTACAGGGGGAACACTGAAGCTTTCTTT.